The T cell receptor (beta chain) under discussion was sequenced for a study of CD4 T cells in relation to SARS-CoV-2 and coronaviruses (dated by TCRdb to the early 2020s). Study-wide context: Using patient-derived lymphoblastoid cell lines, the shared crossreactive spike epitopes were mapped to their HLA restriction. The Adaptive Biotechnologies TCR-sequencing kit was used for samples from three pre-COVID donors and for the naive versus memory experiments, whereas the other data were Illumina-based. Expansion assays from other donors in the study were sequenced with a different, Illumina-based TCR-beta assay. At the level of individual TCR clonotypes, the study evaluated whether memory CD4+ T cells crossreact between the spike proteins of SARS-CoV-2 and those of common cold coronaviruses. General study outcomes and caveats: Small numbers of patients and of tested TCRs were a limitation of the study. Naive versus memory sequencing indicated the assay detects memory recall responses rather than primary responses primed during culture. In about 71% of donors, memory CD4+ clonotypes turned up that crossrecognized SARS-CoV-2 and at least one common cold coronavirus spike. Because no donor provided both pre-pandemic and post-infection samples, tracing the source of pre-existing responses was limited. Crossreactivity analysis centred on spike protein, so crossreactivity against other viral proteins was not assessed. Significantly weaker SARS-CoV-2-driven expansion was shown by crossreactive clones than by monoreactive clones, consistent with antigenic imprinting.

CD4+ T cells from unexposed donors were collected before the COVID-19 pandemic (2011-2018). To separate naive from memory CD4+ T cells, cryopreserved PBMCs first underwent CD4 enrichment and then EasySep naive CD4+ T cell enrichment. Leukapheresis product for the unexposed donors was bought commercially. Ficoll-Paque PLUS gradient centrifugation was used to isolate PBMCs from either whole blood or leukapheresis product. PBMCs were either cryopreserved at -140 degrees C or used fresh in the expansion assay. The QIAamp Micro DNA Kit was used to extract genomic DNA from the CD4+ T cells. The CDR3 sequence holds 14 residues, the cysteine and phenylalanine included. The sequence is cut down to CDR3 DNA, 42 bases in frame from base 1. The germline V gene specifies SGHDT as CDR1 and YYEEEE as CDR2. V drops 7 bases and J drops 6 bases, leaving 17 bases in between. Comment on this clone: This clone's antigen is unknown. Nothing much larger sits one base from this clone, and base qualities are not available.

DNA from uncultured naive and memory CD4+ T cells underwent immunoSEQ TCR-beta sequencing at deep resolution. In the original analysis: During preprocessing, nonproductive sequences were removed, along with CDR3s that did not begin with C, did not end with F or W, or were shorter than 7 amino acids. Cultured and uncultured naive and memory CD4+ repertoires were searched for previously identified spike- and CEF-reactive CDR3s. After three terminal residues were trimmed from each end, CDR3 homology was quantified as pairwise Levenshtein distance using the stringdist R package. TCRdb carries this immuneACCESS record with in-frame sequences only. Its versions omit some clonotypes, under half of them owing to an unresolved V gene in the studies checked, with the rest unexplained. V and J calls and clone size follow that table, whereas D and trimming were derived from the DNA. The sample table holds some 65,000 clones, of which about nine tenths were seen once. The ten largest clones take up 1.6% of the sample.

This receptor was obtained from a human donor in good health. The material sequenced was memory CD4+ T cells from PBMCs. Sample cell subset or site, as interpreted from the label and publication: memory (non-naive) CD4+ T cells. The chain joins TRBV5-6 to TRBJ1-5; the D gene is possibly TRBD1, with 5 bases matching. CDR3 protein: CASQRWQGIQPQHF. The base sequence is TGTGCCAGCCAGCGTTGGCAGGGAATTCAGCCCCAGCATTTT.